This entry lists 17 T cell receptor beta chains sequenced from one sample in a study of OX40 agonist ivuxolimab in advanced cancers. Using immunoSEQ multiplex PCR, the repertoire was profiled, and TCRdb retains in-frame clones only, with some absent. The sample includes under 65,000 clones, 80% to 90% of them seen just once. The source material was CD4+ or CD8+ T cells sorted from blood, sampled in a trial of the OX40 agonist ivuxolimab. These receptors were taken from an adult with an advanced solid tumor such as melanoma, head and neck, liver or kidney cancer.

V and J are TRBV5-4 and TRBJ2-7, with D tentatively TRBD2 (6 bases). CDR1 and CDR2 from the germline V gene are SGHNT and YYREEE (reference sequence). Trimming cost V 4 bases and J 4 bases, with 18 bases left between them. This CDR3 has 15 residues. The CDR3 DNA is TGTGCCAGCAGCCGGTGGGGGGAGTTCGGATACGAGCAGTACTTC. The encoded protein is CASSRWGEFGYEQYF.

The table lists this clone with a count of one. The CDR3 protein is CAIRTSGYEQYF. The DNA for the CDR3 is TGTGCCATCAGGACTAGTGGCTACGAGCAGTACTTC. The V call is TRBV10-3, the J call TRBJ2-7, with D perhaps matching TRBD2 (6 bases). V was pared by 6 bases and J by 3 bases, with 9 bases between. Germline loops: CDR1 ENHRY, CDR2 SYGVKD. CDR3 length: 12 amino acids.

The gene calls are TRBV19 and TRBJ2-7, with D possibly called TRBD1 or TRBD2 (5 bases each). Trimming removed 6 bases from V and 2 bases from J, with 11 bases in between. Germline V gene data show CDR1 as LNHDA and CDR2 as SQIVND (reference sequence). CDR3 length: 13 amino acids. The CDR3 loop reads CASSWDVTYEQYF. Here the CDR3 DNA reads TGTGCCAGTAGCTGGGACGTAACCTACGAGCAGTACTTC.

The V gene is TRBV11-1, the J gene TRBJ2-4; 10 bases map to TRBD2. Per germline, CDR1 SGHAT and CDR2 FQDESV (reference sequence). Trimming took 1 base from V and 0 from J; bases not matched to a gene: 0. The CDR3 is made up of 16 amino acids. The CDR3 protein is CASSLGLAGAKNIQYF. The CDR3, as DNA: TGTGCCAGCAGCTTAGGACTAGCGGGAGCCAAAAACATTCAGTACTTC.

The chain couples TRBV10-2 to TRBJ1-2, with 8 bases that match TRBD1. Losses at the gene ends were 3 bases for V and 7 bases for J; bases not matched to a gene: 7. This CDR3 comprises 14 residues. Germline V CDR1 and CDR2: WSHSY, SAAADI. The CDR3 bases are TGCGCCAGCAGTGACCCGGGACAGGCCGGTGGCTACACCTTC. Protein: CASSDPGQAGGYTF.

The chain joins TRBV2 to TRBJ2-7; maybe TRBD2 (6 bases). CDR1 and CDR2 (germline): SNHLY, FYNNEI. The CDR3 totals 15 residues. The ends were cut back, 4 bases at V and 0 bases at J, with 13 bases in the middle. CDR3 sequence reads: CASSVGTSFSYEQYF. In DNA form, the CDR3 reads TGTGCCAGCAGTGTGGGGACTTCCTTCTCCTACGAGCAGTACTTC.

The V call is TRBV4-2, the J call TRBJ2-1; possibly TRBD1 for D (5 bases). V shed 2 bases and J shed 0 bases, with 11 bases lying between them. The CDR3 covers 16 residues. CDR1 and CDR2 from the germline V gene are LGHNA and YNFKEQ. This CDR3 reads CASSQRQMSSYNEQFF. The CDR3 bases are TGTGCCAGCAGCCAAAGACAGATGAGCTCCTACAATGAGCAGTTCTTC.

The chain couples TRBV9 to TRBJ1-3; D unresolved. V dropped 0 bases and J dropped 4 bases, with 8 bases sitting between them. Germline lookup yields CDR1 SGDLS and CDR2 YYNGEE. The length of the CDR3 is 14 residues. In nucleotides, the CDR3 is TGTGCCAGCAGCGTAGGCTCGGGGGGAAACACCATATATTTT. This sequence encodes CASSVGSGGNTIYF.

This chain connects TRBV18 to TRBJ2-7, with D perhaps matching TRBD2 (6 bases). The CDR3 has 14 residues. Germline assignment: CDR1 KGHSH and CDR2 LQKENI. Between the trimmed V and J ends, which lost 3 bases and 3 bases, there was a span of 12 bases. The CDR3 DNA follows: TGTGCCAGCTCACCTTACGGGACTTTCTACGAGCAGTACGTC. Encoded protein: CASSPYGTFYEQYV.

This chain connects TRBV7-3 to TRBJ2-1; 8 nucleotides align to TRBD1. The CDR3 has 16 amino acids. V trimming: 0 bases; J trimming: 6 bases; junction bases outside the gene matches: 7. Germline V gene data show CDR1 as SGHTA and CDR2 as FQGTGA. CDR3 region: CASSLTGTGRTNEQFF. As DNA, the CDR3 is TGTGCCAGCAGCTTAACCGGGACAGGACGCACCAATGAGCAGTTCTTC.

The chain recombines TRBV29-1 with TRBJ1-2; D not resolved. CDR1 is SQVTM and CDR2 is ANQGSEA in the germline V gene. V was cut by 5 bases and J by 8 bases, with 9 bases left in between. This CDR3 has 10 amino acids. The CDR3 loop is CSVPEAGYTF. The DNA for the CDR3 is TGCAGCGTTCCCGAGGCAGGCTACACCTTC.

CDR3 sequence reads: CASSWGRGPNGDTQYF. The CDR3 DNA is TGTGCCAGCAGCTGGGGCCGGGGGCCAAACGGGGATACGCAGTATTTT. This chain joins TRBV7-9 and TRBJ2-3; D possibly matches TRBD1 or TRBD2 (6 bases each). The CDR3 is made up of 16 amino acids. Germline V gene lookup returns CDR1 SEHNR and CDR2 FQNEAQ (reference sequence). The V and J ends lost 4 bases and 6 bases respectively, with 20 bases between them.

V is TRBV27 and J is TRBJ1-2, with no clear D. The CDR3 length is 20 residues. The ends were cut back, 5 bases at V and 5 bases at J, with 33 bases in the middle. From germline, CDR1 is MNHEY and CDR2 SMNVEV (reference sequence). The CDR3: CASSPVPPRRSHPDKYGYTF. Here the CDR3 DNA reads TGTGCCAGCAGTCCCGTCCCCCCTCGCCGGTCTCACCCAGATAAGTATGGCTACACCTTC.

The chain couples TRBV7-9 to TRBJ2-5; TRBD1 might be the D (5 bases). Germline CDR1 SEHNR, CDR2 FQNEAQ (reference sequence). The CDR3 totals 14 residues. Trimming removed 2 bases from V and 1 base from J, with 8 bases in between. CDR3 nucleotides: TGTGCCAGCAGCTTAAAGGGGATCCAAGAGACCCAGTACTTC. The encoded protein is CASSLKGIQETQYF.

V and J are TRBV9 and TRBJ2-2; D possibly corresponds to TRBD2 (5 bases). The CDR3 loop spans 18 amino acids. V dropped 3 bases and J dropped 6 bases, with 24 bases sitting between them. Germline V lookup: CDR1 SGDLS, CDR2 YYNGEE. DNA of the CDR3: TGTGCCAGCAGCGATTCCCTTGTGGGCCCGGCGGAGGCCGGGGAGCTGTTTTTT. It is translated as CASSDSLVGPAEAGELFF.

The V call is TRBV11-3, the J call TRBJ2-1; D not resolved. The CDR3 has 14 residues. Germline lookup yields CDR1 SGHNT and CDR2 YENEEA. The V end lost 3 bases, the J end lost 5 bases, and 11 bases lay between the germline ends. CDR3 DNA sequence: TGTGCCAGCAGCTTCTACGGGCCTGACAATGAGCAGTTCTTC. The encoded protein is CASSFYGPDNEQFF.

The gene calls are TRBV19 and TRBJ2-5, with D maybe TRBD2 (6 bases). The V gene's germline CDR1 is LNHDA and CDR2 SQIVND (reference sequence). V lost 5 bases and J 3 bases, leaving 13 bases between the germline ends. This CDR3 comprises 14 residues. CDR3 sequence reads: CASSLYGGEETQYF. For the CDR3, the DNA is TGTGCCAGTAGTTTGTACGGAGGGGAAGAGACCCAGTACTTC.